This T cell receptor beta chain emerged from a study of spatial heterogeneity in lung cancer. Study-level results: Resection saw ubiquitous expanded tumor TCRs appear in blood more than follow-up did.

After removal of 2 bases from V and 8 bases from J, the junction contained 14 bases not matched to a gene. Germline V gene sequence: CDR1 ENHRY, CDR2 SYGVKD. This CDR3 comprises 17 residues. This clonotype was observed at least ten times. Its antigen is not identified. TCRdb re-called the 5' RACE reads through MiXCR, storing one row per CDR3 protein. The sample records some 22,000 distinct CDR3 sequences, around 4.5% being singletons. Specified time point: sample taken at primary tumor resection. This sequence joins TRBV10-3 and TRBJ1-4; 7 nucleotides align to TRBD1. This TCR came from a male donor with early-stage non-small cell lung cancer. Here the sequenced sample was PBMCs, taken at surgery. CDR3 nucleotide sequence: TGTGCCATCAGTGAGGCCCCAAAGGGGGCAGTTGGCGAAAAACTGTTTTTT. Translated: CAISEAPKGAVGEKLFF.